The rows below give T cell receptor beta chains drawn from one sample of a study of T and B cells in COVID-19 patients. Via MiXCR, TCRdb re-called the multiplex PCR reads, giving one row per CDR3 protein. The profile shows about 3,300 distinct CDR3 sequences, around 23% of them singletons. Sequencing input: blood. The origin of the receptors is a human donor with active COVID-19. CDR3s include the opening cysteine and the closing phenylalanine or tryptophan.

15,TRBJ2-2,TRBV5-6,CASREQGFRAGELFF
12,TRBJ1-1,TRBV19,CASSIDYTEAFF
15,TRBJ2-7,TRBV11-3,CASSFSGTDSYEQYF
15,TRBJ1-6,TRBV18,CDSSAGRAPNSPLHF
17,TRBJ2-3,TRBV19,CASSMRQLDPFSGLQYF
16,TRBJ1-4,TRBV6-5,CASSYSTPVHNEKLFF
14,TRBJ1-2,TRBV12-3/TRBV12-4,CASSRGGGAYGYTF
18,TRBJ1-5,TRBV7-2,CASSLMATGSYSNQPQHF
16,TRBJ2-7,TRBV6-4,CASSGRRGQGIYEQYF
12,TRBJ1-1,TRBV11-3,CASSLIGYEAFF
16,TRBJ1-2,TRBV18,CASSPRGAPSNYGYTF
12,TRBJ1-3,TRBV20-1,CSAPLSGNTIYF
13,TRBJ1-1,TRBV30,CAWSLTRNTEAFF
13,TRBJ2-7,TRBV20-1,CSARGRTSYEQYF
14,TRBJ2-5,TRBV4-3,CASSQQGGKETQYF
15,TRBJ2-1,TRBV5-4,CASSFRGRGIVEQFF
12,TRBJ1-2,TRBV2,CASSGTGGGYTF